This T cell receptor beta chain comes out of a study of regulatory T cells in long-lasting Graves disease. iRepertoire HTBI primers and Arm-PCR of CDR3 regions built TCR beta libraries. TCRdb reanalysed the multiplex PCR reads using MiXCR and keeps one entry per CDR3 protein. The data show some 560,000 distinct CDR3 sequences, about 16% seen once. Germline CDR1 is DFQATT and CDR2 is SNEGSKA (reference sequence). The CDR3 is made up of 15 amino acids. This clonotype showed up many times. Time point reported: newly diagnosed GD, antithyroid drugs for less than 3 months. PBMC RNA served as the TCR library source. The data were also submitted as part of a second study, on T cells in Graves' hyperthyroidism and ophthalmopathy.

Sample: peripheral blood mononuclear cells (PBMCs), taken at new diagnosis, from a patient treated with antithyroid drugs. The TCR originated in a woman aged 35-65 years with Graves disease. The V and J genes are TRBV20-1 and TRBJ2-3; 8 positions match TRBD2. The chain's CDR3 is CSAAQLRGAADTQYF. The CDR3 DNA follows: TGCAGCGCTGCTCAGTTGCGGGGGGCCGCAGATACGCAGTATTTT.